This T cell receptor beta chain was recovered during a study of early T cells in non-severe SARS-CoV-2 infection. This clonotype was observed many times. CDR1 is LGHDT and CDR2 is YNNKEL in the germline V gene (reference sequence). The V gene lost 1 base and the J gene lost 5 bases, with 9 bases spanning the gap. This CDR3 region has 14 residues. TCRdb re-analysed the 5' RACE reads in MiXCR, keeping a single row per CDR3 protein. The sample shows just over 60,000 distinct CDR3 sequences, 7.5% to 10% of them seen only once. The sequencing input was whole blood. The clonotype comes from an adult who was a healthcare worker with PCR-confirmed SARS-CoV-2 infection or an uninfected control (not recorded which). The V call is TRBV3-1, the J call TRBJ1-5; unclear D gene. The CDR3 spells CASSQGRRHQPQHF. The DNA of the CDR3 is TGTGCCAGCAGCCAAGGGAGGCGACATCAGCCCCAGCATTTT.